The present T cell receptor beta chain was sequenced within a study of T cells in Graves' hyperthyroidism and ophthalmopathy. Whole-study context: The blood sample was taken at first diagnosis, before treatment began. General study results and limits: Expanded thyroid clonotypes (above 0.001) were mostly also found in blood.

V shed 0 bases and J 7 bases; nucleotides not matched to a gene: 7. The CDR3 has 16 amino acids. The germline gives CDR1 MNHNY, CDR2 SVGAGI (reference sequence). TCR beta CDR3 sequences were amplified from RNA transcripts. The HTBI primer set served for first-round RT-PCR of the TCR CDR3. In TCRdb, the multiplex PCR reads were re-called with MiXCR into one record per CDR3 protein. This table holds a few hundred thousand distinct CDR3 sequences, 14% to 15% found once. Over 18 months, lack of ophthalmopathy progression marked Graves' hyperthyroidism as stable. The authors took PBMCs from 8 to 10 ml fresh peripheral blood. This clonotype was observed many times. What it binds is unknown.

Sample: blood. This receptor was obtained from a woman aged 25 to 45 with Graves' hyperthyroidism. The rearrangement links TRBV6-6 to TRBJ2-7; TRBD1 aligns across 12 bases. CDR3 in DNA: TGTGCCAGCAGTTACTCGAGCGGGACAGGGGGCGAAGAGCAGTACTTC. This encodes CASSYSSGTGGEEQYF.